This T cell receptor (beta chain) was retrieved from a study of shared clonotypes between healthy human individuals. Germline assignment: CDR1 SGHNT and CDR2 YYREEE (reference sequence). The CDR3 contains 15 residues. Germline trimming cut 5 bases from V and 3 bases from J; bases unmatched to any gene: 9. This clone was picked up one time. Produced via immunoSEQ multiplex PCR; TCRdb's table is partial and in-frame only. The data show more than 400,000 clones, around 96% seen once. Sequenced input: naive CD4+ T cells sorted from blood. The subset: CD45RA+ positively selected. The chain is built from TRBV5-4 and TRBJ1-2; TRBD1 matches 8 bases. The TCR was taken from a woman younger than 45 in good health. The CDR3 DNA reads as TGTGCCAGCAGTCATGCAGGGGGCCCTGACTATGGCTACACCTTC. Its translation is CASSHAGGPDYGYTF.